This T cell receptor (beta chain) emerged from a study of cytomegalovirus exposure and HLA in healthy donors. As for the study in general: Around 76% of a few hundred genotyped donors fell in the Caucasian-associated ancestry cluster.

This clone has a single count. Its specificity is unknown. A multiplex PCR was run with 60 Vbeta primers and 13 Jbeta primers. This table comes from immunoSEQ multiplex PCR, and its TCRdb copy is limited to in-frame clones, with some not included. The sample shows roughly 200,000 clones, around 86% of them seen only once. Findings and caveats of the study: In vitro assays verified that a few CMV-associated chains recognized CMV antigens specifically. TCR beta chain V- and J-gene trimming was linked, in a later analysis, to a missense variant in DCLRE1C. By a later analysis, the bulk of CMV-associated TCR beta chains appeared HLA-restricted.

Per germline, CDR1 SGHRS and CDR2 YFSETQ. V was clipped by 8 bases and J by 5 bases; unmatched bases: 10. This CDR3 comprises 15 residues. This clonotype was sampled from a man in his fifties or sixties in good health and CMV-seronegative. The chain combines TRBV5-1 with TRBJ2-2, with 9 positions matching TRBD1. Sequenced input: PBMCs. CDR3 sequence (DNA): TGCGCCAGTTACCCAGGGACAGGGAGGACCGGGGAGCTGTTTTTT. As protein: CASYPGTGRTGELFF.